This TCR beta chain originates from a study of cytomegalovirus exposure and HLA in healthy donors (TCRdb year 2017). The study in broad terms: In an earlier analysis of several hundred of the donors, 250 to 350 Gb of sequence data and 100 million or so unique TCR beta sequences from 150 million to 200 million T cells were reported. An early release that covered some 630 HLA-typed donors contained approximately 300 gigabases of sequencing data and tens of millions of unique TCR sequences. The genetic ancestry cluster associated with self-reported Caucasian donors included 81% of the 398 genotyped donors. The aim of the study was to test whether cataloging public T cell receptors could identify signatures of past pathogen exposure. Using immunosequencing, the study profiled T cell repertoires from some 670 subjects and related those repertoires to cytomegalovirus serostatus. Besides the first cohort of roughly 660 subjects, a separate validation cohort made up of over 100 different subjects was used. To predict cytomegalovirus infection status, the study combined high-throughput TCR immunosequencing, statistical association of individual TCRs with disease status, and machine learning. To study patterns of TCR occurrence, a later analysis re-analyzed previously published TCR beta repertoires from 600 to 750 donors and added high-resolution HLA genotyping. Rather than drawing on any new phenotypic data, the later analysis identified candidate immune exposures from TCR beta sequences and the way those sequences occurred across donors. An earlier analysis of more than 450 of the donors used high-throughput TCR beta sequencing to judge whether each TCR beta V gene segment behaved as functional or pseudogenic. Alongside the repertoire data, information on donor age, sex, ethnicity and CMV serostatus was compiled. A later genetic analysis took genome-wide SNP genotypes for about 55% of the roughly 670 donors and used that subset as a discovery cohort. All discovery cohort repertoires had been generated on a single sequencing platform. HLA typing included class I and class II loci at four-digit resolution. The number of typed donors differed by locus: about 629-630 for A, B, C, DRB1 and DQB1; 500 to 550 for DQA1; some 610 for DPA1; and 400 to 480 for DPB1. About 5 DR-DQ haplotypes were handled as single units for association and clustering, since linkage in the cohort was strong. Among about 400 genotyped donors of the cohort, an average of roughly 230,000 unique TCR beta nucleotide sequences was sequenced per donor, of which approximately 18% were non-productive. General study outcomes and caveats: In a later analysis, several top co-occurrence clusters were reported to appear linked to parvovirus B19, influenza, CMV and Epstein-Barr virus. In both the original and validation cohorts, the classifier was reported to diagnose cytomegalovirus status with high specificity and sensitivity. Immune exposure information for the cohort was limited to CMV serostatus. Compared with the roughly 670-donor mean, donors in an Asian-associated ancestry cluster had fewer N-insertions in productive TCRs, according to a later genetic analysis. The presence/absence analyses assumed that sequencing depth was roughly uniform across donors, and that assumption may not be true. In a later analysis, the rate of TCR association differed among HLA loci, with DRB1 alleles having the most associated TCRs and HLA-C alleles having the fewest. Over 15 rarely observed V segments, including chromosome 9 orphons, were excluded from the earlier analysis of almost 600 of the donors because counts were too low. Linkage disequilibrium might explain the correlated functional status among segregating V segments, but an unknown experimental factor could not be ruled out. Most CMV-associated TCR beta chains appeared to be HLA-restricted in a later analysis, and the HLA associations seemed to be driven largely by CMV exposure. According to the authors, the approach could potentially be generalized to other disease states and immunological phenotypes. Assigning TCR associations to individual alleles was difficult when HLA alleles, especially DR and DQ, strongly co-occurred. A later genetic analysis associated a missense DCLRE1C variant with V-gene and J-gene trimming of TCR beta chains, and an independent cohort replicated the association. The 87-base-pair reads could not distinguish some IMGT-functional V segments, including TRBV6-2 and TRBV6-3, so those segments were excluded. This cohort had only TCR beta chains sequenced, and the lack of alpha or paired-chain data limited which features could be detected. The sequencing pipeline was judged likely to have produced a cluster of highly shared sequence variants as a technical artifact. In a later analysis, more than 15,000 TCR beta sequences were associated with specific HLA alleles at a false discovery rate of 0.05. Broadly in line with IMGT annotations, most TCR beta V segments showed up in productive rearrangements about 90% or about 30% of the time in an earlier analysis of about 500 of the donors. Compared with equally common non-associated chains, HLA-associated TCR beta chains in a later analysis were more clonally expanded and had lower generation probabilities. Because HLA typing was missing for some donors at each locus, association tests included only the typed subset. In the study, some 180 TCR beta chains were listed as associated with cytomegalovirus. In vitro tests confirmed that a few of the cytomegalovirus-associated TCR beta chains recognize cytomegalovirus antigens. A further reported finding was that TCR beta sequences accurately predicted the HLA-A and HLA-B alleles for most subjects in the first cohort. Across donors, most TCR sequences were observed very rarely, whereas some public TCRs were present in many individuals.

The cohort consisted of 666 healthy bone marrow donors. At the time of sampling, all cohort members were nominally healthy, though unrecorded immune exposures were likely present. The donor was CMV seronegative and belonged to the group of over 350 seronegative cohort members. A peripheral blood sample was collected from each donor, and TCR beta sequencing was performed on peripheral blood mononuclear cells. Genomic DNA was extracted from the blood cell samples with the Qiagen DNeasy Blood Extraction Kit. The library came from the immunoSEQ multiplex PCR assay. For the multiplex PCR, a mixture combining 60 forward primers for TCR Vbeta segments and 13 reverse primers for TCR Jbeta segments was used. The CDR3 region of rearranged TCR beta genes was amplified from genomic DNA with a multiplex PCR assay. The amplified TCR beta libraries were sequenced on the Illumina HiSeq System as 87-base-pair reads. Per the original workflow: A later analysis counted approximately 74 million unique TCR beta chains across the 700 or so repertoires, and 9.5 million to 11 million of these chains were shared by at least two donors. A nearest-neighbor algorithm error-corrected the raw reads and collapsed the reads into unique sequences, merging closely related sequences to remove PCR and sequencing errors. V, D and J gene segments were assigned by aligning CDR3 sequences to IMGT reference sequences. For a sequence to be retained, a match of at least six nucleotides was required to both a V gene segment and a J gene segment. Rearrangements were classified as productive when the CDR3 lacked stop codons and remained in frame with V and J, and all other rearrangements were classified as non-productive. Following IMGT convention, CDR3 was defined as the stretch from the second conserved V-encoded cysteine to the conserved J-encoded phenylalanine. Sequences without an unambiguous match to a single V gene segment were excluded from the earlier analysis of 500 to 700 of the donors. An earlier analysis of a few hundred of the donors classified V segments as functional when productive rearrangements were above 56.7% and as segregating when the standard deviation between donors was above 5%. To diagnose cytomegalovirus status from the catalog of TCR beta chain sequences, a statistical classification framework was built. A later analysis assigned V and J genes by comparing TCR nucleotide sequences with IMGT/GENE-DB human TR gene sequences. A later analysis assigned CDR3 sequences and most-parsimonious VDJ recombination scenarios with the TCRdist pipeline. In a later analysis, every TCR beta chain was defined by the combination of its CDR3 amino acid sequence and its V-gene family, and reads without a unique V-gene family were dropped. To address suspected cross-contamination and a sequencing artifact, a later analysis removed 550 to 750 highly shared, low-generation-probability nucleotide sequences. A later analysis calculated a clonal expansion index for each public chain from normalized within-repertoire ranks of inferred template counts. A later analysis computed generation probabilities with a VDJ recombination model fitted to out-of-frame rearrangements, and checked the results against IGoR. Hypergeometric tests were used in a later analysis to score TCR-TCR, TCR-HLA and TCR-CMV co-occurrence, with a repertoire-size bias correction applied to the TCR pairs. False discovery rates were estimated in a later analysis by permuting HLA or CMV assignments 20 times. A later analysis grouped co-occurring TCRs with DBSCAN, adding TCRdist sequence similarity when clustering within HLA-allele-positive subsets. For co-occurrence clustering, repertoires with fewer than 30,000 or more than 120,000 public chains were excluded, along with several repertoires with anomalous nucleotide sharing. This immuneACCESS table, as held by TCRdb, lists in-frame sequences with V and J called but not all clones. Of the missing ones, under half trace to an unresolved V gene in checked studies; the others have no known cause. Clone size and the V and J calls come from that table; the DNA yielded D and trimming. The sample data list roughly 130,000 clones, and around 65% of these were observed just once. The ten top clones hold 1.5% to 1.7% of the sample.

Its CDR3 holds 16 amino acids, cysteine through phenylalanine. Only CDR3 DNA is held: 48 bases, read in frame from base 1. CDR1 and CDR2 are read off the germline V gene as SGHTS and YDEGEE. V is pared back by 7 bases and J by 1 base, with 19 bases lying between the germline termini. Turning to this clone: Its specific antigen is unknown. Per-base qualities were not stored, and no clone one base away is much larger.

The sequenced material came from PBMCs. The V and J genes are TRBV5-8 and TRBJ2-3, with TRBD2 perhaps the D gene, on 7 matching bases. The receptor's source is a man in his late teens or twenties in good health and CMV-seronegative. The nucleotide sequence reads TGTGCCAGCTCCGAGGGGGGGTCCCTTCGCACAGATACGCAGTATTTT. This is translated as CASSEGGSLRTDTQYF.